This TCR beta chain was obtained from a study of identical twins. The CDR3 has 13 residues. V gave up 8 bases and J gave up 3 bases; unmatched junction bases: 7. The germline V gene encodes CDR1 SNHLY and CDR2 FYNNEI. This clonotype occurred a few times. Every sampled donor was Caucasian and healthy. TCRdb re-analysed the 5' RACE reads in MiXCR, keeping a single row per CDR3 protein. The sample includes 250,000 to 350,000 distinct CDR3 sequences, more than 8% of them seen just once. This sample was shared with a second study, whose subject was yellow fever vaccine responses in identical twins.

The J gene is TRBJ2-7, the V gene TRBV2; TRBD2 matches at 7 bases. Material for sequencing was CD8+ T cells sorted from blood. This TCR came from a woman aged 18-29 years in good health. The CDR3 nucleotides are TGTGCCAGCGCTAGCGGACCTGACTACGAGCAGTACTTC. It translates to CASASGPDYEQYF.